A selection of T cell receptor beta chains follows, all from one sample in a study of T cell changes during pregnancy in multiple sclerosis. The table came from immunoSEQ multiplex PCR; TCRdb's copy has only in-frame clones and leaves some out. The top ten hold approximately 0.8% of the sample, which has about 89,000 clones, 85% to 95% seen once. The sample was peripheral blood, taken in the third trimester of pregnancy. All receptors derive from a female donor with multiple sclerosis, enrolled in a pregnancy study. The CDR3 runs from the conserved cysteine through the conserved F or W. A D gene is named only where the DNA matches it firmly. Rows may omit the clone size; those that give it use once, few, many or a size class.

D | J | V | size | CDR3 | DNA
TRBD1 | TRBJ1-2 | TRBV16 | . | CASSQSTGEYGYTF | TGTGCCAGCAGCCAATCTACAGGGGAATATGGCTACACCTTC
. | TRBJ1-2 | TRBV12-5 | . | CASGFVSGVAYGYTF | TGTGCTAGTGGTTTTGTTTCAGGGGTCGCCTATGGCTACACCTTC
. | TRBJ1-2 | TRBV30 | . | CAWSVGAGGYTF | TGTGCCTGGAGTGTGGGGGCCGGCGGCTACACCTTC
. | TRBJ2-7 | TRBV10-2 | . | CASRDLWRNYEQYF | TGCGCCAGCAGAGACCTATGGAGAAACTACGAGCAGTACTTC
. | TRBJ2-7 | TRBV27 | . | CASSLWASDYEQYF | TGTGCCAGCAGTTTATGGGCTAGCGACTACGAGCAGTACTTC
. | TRBJ2-7 | TRBV5-1 | . | CASSYNGPGSSYEQYF | TGCGCCAGCAGCTATAACGGACCGGGGAGCTCCTACGAGCAGTACTTC
TRBD2 | TRBJ2-3 | TRBV5-6 | . | CASSLGRAGGGDTQYF | TGTGCCAGCAGCTTGGGTCGAGCGGGAGGTGGGGATACGCAGTATTTT
TRBD2 | TRBJ2-1 | TRBV7-9 | . | CASSPGLVPTSSYNEQFF | TGTGCCAGCAGCCCCGGACTAGTCCCGACGAGCTCCTACAATGAGCAGTTCTTC
TRBD2 | TRBJ2-1 | TRBV4-1 | . | CASSQVPGRPNEQFF | TGCGCCAGCAGCCAAGTCCCCGGGAGGCCTAATGAGCAGTTCTTC
TRBD2 | TRBJ2-2 | TRBV5-1 | . | CASSPGSSGRTNTGELFF | TGCGCCAGCAGCCCGGGCTCTAGCGGGAGGACCAACACCGGGGAGCTGTTTTTT
TRBD2 | TRBJ2-1 | TRBV6-5 | . | CASSYVAGVVVEQFF | TGTGCCAGCAGTTACGTGGCGGGAGTAGTGGTTGAGCAGTTCTTC
TRBD1 | TRBJ2-3 | TRBV9 | . | CASSARQGLTDTQYF | TGTGCCAGCAGCGCTCGACAGGGTCTCACAGATACGCAGTATTTT
TRBD1 | TRBJ2-7 | TRBV5-4 | . | CASSHGLGGQGISYEQYF | TGTGCCAGCAGTCACGGTTTAGGGGGACAGGGTATCTCCTACGAGCAGTACTTC
. | TRBJ1-1 | TRBV7-2 | once | CASSLAHQGNTEAFF | TGTGCCAGCAGCTTAGCGCACCAGGGAAACACTGAAGCTTTCTTT
TRBD1 | TRBJ2-7 | TRBV14 | . | CASSGQGGEFYEQYF | TGTGCCAGCAGCGGACAGGGGGGCGAGTTCTACGAGCAGTACTTC
. | TRBJ2-1 | TRBV10-2 | . | CASSVLAAGTYNEQFF | TGCGCCAGCAGTGTTTTGGCGGCTGGAACCTACAATGAGCAGTTCTTC
TRBD2 | TRBJ2-7 | TRBV30 | . | CAWELWGRGRDYEQYF | TGTGCCTGGGAACTCTGGGGACGGGGGAGGGACTACGAGCAGTACTTC
. | TRBJ2-5 | TRBV27 | . | CASSLVRCLKETQYF | TGTGCCAGCAGTTTGGTGCGGTGCCTAAAAGAGACCCAGTACTTC
TRBD2 | TRBJ2-5 | TRBV7-9 | . | CASSPPVLAGAGETQYF | TGTGCCAGCAGCCCCCCCGTGTTAGCGGGAGCGGGGGAGACCCAGTACTTC
TRBD1 | TRBJ1-2 | TRBV2 | . | CASTTGEAGYTF | TGTGCCTCTACTACAGGGGAGGCTGGCTACACCTTC
. | TRBJ2-7 | TRBV28 | . | CASSSRGGGIEQYF | TGTGCCAGCAGCTCAAGGGGAGGGGGGATCGAGCAGTACTTC
TRBD2 | TRBJ2-3 | TRBV2 | . | CASRVAGGPTDTQYF | TGTGCCAGCAGAGTAGCGGGAGGGCCCACAGATACGCAGTATTTT
TRBD2 | TRBJ2-3 | TRBV30 | once | CAWASGTGDTQYF | TGTGCCTGGGCGAGCGGGACCGGAGATACGCAGTATTTT
. | TRBJ2-7 | TRBV19 | . | CASSMGSSTYEQYF | TGTGCCAGTAGTATGGGCAGTTCCACCTACGAGCAGTACTTC
. | TRBJ2-1 | TRBV7-9 | . | CASSLALTDSSYNEQFF | TGTGCCAGCAGCTTAGCACTGACAGATAGCTCCTACAATGAGCAGTTCTTC
. | TRBJ1-1 | TRBV7-9 | once | CASSLPLSGNTEAFF | TGTGCCAGCAGTTTACCCCTATCAGGGAATACTGAAGCTTTCTTT
. | TRBJ2-1 | TRBV2 | . | CASSESLADDNEQFF | TGTGCCAGCAGTGAAAGTCTAGCAGACGACAATGAGCAGTTCTTC
. | TRBJ2-7 | TRBV5-4 | . | CASSLDGYEQYF | TGTGCCAGCAGCTTGGACGGGTACGAGCAGTACTTC
. | TRBJ2-1 | TRBV18 | . | CASSPGLDNEQFF | TGTGCCAGCTCACCCGGACTGGACAATGAGCAGTTCTTC
TRBD1 | TRBJ2-7 | TRBV5-1 | . | CASSTGTARSSYEQYF | TGCGCCAGCAGCACAGGGACAGCGAGGAGCTCCTACGAGCAGTACTTC
. | TRBJ1-5 | TRBV6-1 | once | CASSEVRGYQPQHF | TGTGCCAGCAGTGAAGTCAGGGGTTATCAGCCCCAGCATTTT
. | TRBJ1-2 | TRBV10-3 | . | CAISESPGNYGYTF | TGTGCCATCAGTGAGTCGCCAGGGAACTATGGCTACACCTTC
. | TRBJ1-1 | TRBV28 | few | CASSIQGGTEAFF | TGTGCCAGCAGTATACAGGGTGGAACTGAAGCTTTCTTT
. | TRBJ1-1 | TRBV7-8 | . | CASSLIATMNTEAFF | TGTGCCAGCAGCTTAATAGCCACCATGAACACTGAAGCTTTCTTT
. | TRBJ1-2 | TRBV15 | . | CATSRGGLGGRDYGYTF | TGTGCCACCAGCAGAGGAGGGCTGGGGGGGCGCGACTATGGCTACACCTTC
. | TRBJ2-1 | TRBV10-3 | . | CAISGQGQSYNEQFF | TGTGCCATCAGTGGGCAGGGCCAATCCTACAATGAGCAGTTCTTC
TRBD1 | TRBJ1-1 | TRBV7-9 | once | CASSFRRQGEAFF | TGTGCCAGCAGCTTTAGACGACAGGGAGAAGCTTTCTTT
TRBD1 | TRBJ2-7 | TRBV5-4 | . | CASSLMGTGSTYEQYF | TGTGCCAGCAGCTTGATGGGGACAGGTTCTACCTACGAGCAGTACTTC
TRBD1 | TRBJ1-5 | TRBV11-3 | . | CALGETGFRESNQPQHF | TGTGCCCTGGGGGAGACAGGGTTTAGGGAAAGCAATCAGCCCCAGCATTTT
TRBD1 | TRBJ2-7 | TRBV6-1 | . | CASSGGQGAAYEQYF | TGTGCCAGCAGTGGTGGACAGGGGGCGGCGTACGAGCAGTACTTC
TRBD1 | TRBJ1-4 | TRBV27 | . | CASSFDRGEKLFF | TGTGCCAGCAGTTTTGACAGGGGTGAAAAACTGTTTTTT
TRBD2 | TRBJ2-1 | TRBV28 | . | CASSLGGAYGKSSYNEQFF | TGTGCCAGCAGTCTCGGGGGGGCGTACGGGAAAAGCTCCTACAATGAGCAGTTCTTC
. | TRBJ2-5 | TRBV7-2 | . | CASSLVGAETQYF | TGTGCCAGCAGCTTAGTGGGCGCGGAGACCCAGTACTTC
. | TRBJ2-3 | TRBV6-1 | . | CASSVIRSDTQYF | TGTGCCAGCAGTGTCATTCGGTCAGATACGCAGTATTTT
. | TRBJ2-7 | TRBV2 | . | CASIIGGGVFHEQYF | TGTGCCAGCATTATCGGAGGGGGCGTCTTCCACGAGCAGTACTTC
. | TRBJ1-3 | TRBV30 | . | CAWSVRGGFSGNTIYF | TGTGCCTGGAGTGTCCGGGGGGGCTTCTCTGGAAACACCATATATTTT
TRBD2 | TRBJ2-7 | TRBV5-8 | . | CASSLYTSGNDEQYF | TGTGCCAGCAGCTTGTATACTAGCGGGAACGACGAGCAGTACTTC
. | TRBJ1-2 | TRBV20-1 | . | CSAWTYYGYTF | TGCAGTGCCTGGACTTACTATGGCTACACCTTC
TRBD2 | TRBJ2-7 | TRBV6-1 | few | CASSPGLELYEQYF | TGTGCCAGCAGTCCGGGACTAGAACTCTACGAGCAGTACTTC
TRBD2 | TRBJ2-1 | TRBV5-4 | . | CASSLGRAGVPYNEQFF | TGTGCCAGCAGCTTGGGCCGAGCGGGAGTCCCCTACAATGAGCAGTTCTTC
. | TRBJ2-7 | TRBV27 | . | CASSPGSFYEQYF | TGTGCCAGCAGTCCCGGGTCTTTCTACGAGCAGTACTTC
. | TRBJ2-5 | TRBV9 | . | CASSAGSLTAETQYF | TGTGCCAGCAGCGCGGGTTCCCTCACCGCAGAGACCCAGTACTTC